This T cell receptor beta chain was sequenced in a study of T cells in Graves' hyperthyroidism and ophthalmopathy. The CDR3 runs to 16 residues. Germline V lookup: CDR1 DFQATT, CDR2 SNEGSKA (reference sequence). After removal of 6 bases from V and 6 bases from J, the junction contained 20 bases not matched to a gene. TCR beta CDR3 regions were amplified from RNA. The study used the HTBI primer set for a first-round RT-PCR of the TCR CDR3. TCRdb re-called the multiplex PCR reads with MiXCR, one entry per CDR3 protein. The sample has some 620,000 distinct CDR3 sequences, 15% to 20% seen once. Fresh peripheral blood, roughly 9.8 ml of it, supplied the PBMCs. This clonotype has at least ten counts.

Sequencing was carried out using blood. The V call is TRBV20-1, the J call TRBJ2-7; 7 bases align to TRBD1. This receptor was obtained from a woman in her twenties or thirties with Graves' hyperthyroidism. The CDR3 sequence is CSADRDRPDPPPEQYF. DNA of the CDR3: TGCAGTGCCGACAGGGATCGTCCGGACCCCCCTCCCGAGCAGTACTTC.